The 5 T cell receptor beta chains below were found in one sample sequenced in a study of T cells in Graves' hyperthyroidism and ophthalmopathy. TCR beta CDR3 regions were amplified from RNA transcripts. First-round RT-PCR with HTBI primers amplified the TCR CDR3 region. TCRdb redid the calling of the multiplex PCR reads with MiXCR, one entry per CDR3 protein. The sample carries around 540,000 distinct CDR3 sequences, 40% to 55% recorded once. What was sequenced was peripheral blood or thyroid tissue (not recorded which). These receptors were taken from a woman aged 18-30 years with Graves' hyperthyroidism.

The V and J genes are TRBV2 and TRBJ2-7; 15 nucleotides align to TRBD2. V shed 7 bases, J shed 3 bases, and the junction held 4 bases outside the gene matches. The CDR3 is 15 amino acids. The germline gives CDR1 SNHLY, CDR2 FYNNEI. CDR3 residues: CASTGTSGRYYEQYF. CDR3 DNA: TGTGCCAGCACTGGGACTAGCGGGAGGTACTACGAGCAGTACTTC.

The chain uses TRBV7-9 and TRBJ2-5; tentatively, D is TRBD2 (7 bases). The V end lost 5 bases, the J end lost 9 bases, and 19 bases lay between the germline ends. The CDR3 is 14 residues long. The V gene's germline CDR1 is SEHNR and CDR2 FQNEAQ (reference sequence). The CDR3 DNA sequence: TGTGCCAGCAGCCGCGGGGGCAGGGAGCAGCCCCAGTACTTC. It is translated as CASSRGGREQPQYF.

The chain carries TRBV7-2 and TRBJ2-7; D ambiguous. This CDR3 comprises 17 residues. The germline gives CDR1 SGHTA, CDR2 FQGNSA. The ends were cut back, 5 bases at V and 4 bases at J, with 24 bases in the middle. In nucleotides, the CDR3 is TGTGCCAGCAGCCAAGACGTTACGATCCCCCGACCGTACGAGCAGTACTTC. Translated: CASSQDVTIPRPYEQYF.

With respect to this clonotype: Being one base from a much bigger clone, this may be a read error. The rearrangement uses TRBV29-1 and TRBJ1-1, with TRBD1 matching over 10 bases. Germline assignment: CDR1 SQVTM and CDR2 ANQGSEA. Trimming cost V 6 bases and J 7 bases; bases outside gene matches: 8. CDR3 size: 13 residues. CDR3 nucleotide sequence: TGCAGCGTCGACCGACAGGGGGCCCTTGAAGCTTTCTTT. Protein: CSVDRQGALEAFF.

Turning to this clonotype: One end of the junction does not line up with germline, which may come from a read error. V and J are TRBV11-2 and TRBJ2-7; TRBD2 matches at 8 bases. The CDR3 contains 16 residues. Germline assignment: CDR1 SGHAT and CDR2 FQNNGV. CDR3 amino acids: CASTLGLAHTNYEQYF. In DNA, the CDR3 is TGTGCCAGCACCTTAGGACTAGCCCATACTAACTACGAGCAGTACTTC.